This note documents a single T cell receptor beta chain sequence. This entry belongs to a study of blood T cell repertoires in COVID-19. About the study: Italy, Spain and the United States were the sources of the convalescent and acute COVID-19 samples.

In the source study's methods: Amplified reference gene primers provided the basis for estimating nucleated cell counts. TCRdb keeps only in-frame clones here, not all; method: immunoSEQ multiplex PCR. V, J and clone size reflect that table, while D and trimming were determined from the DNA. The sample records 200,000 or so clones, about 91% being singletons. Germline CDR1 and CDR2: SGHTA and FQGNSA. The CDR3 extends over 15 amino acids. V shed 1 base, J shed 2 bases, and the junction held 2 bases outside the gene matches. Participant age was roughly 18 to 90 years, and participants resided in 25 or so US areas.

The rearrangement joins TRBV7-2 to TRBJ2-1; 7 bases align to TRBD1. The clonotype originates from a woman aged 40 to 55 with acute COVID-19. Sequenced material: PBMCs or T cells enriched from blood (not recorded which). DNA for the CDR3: TGTGCCAGCAGCTTAGAGGGGGCCCCCTACAATGAGCAGTTCTTC. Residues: CASSLEGAPYNEQFF.